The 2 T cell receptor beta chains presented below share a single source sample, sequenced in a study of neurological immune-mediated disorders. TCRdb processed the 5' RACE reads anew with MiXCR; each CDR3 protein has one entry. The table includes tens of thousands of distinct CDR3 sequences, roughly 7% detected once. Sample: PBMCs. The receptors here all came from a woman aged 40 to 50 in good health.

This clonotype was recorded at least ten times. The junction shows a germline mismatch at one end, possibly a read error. CDR3 amino acids: CVSSSPQVVTGEMFF. CDR3 in DNA: TGTGTCAGCAGCAGCCCCCAGGTCGTCACCGGGGAGATGTTTTTT. The chain combines TRBV7-9 with TRBJ2-2; D perhaps matches TRBD2 (5 bases). There are 15 residues in the CDR3. Germline V gene data show CDR1 as SEHNR and CDR2 as FQNEAQ (reference sequence).

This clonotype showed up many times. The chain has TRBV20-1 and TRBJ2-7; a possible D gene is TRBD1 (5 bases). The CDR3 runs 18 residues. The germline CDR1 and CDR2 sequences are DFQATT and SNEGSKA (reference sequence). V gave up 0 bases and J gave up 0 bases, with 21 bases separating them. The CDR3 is CSARDKGQVLHFSYEQYF. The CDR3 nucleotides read TGCAGTGCTAGAGATAAGGGGCAAGTTCTCCATTTCTCCTACGAGCAGTACTTC.